This T cell receptor (beta chain) comes out of a study of blood T cells in healthy people across ages. Findings of the study overall: Unsorted PBMCs prevented conclusive naive versus antigen-experienced comparison.

Primed by a sample-barcoded 5' primer and a J-beta primer mix, a second PCR proceeded for 7 to 11 cycles. TCRdb redid the calling of the 5' RACE reads with MiXCR, one entry per CDR3 protein. The sample has just over 800,000 distinct CDR3 sequences, approximately 65% seen once; the top ten hold 25% to 35%. Trimming took off 0 bases at V and 0 bases at J, with 18 bases between the two ends. Germline V gives CDR1 LGHNA, CDR2 YSLEER. This CDR3 contains 20 residues. This clonotype was seen only a few times. Its antigen is still unknown. The TCR originated in a young man in good health. The J gene is TRBJ2-6, the V gene TRBV4-3, with D uncertain. Sequenced: blood. DNA of the CDR3: TGCGCCAGCAGCCAAGATTACGGGCTCCTGCGACCCTCTGGGGCCAACGTCCTGACTTTC. This sequence encodes CASSQDYGLLRPSGANVLTF.